The rows below give T cell receptor beta chains drawn from one sample of a study of T cell repertoires in cytomegalovirus infection. Their recognized antigens are unknown. TCRdb called the reads again in MiXCR, with one record for every CDR3 protein. This repertoire shows some 920,000 distinct CDR3 sequences, around 29% found once; its top ten account for over 12%. The material sequenced was cultured CD8+ T cells from PBMCs, taken from culture after CMV antigen stimulation. These receptors originate from a human donor in good health (CMV status not recorded). Some clones in this sample may be carry-over from other donors' samples. CDR3s include the opening cysteine and the closing phenylalanine or tryptophan. A D gene is named only where the DNA matches it firmly. Only some rows state a clone size, as once, few, many or a class for expanded clones.

v_call	d_call	j_call	clone_size	cdr3_nt	cdr3_aa
TRBV7-6	.	TRBJ2-3	few	TGTGCCAGCAGCTTAGGGAGCTCAAGCGCAGATACGCAGTATTTT	CASSLGSSSADTQYF
TRBV12-3/TRBV12-4	.	TRBJ2-2	few	TGTGCCAGCAGCCTCGAGGGGGGGCCGTTGACCGGGGAGCTGTTTTTT	CASSLEGGPLTGELFF
TRBV5-6	.	TRBJ1-2	.	TGTGCCAGCAGTCTCGGGGGACGGCCTAACTATGGCTACACCTTC	CASSLGGRPNYGYTF
TRBV7-2	TRBD2	TRBJ2-1	.	TGTGCCAGCAGCCTCTTGTGCGGGGGGGCGTCCTACAATGAGCAGTTCTTC	CASSLLCGGASYNEQFF
TRBV20-1	.	TRBJ2-1	few	TGCAGTGCCCCATTGGGCGGACAGAGCTACAATGAGCAGTTCTTC	CSAPLGGQSYNEQFF
TRBV27	.	TRBJ1-4	few	TGTGCCAGCAGTCCCCTGAGTCCCGCAACTAATGAAAAACTGTTTTTT	CASSPLSPATNEKLFF
TRBV5-6	.	TRBJ1-1	.	TGTGCCAGCAGCTTGAATACCCGCTCTGAAGCTTTCTTT	CASSLNTRSEAFF
TRBV7-4	.	TRBJ1-4	.	TGTGCCAGAAGCTCTTCGACAGAGTGGGGACATAATGAAAAACTGTTTTTT	CARSSSTEWGHNEKLFF
TRBV5-1	TRBD1	TRBJ2-7	.	TGCGCCAGCAGCCCAGGACAGGGCGCATCAAACGACGAGCAGTACTTC	CASSPGQGASNDEQYF
TRBV19	.	TRBJ1-3	once	TGTGCCAGTAGTACTGGACAGATTTACGTCTCTGGAAACACCATATATTTT	CASSTGQIYVSGNTIYF
TRBV7-3	.	TRBJ1-4	few	TGTGCCAGCTTGGGGGATCGAATTAATGAAAAACTGTTTTTT	CASLGDRINEKLFF
TRBV4-2	TRBD2	TRBJ2-1	few	TGTGCCAGCAGCCAGAGACTAGCGGGGGGGCCATACAATGAGCAGTTCTTC	CASSQRLAGGPYNEQFF
TRBV27	.	TRBJ2-1	few	TGTGCCAGCAGTTCTACCATGGTTTCGGGTGAGCAGTTCTTC	CASSSTMVSGEQFF
TRBV12-3/TRBV12-4	.	TRBJ2-5	few	TGTGCCAGCAGTCCCGCTGACTCCGTTGGGACCCAGTACTTC	CASSPADSVGTQYF
TRBV7-8	TRBD2	TRBJ2-5	few	TGTGCCAGCAGCTCCCGGGAGGTCCGGGGGACCCAGTACTTC	CASSSREVRGTQYF
TRBV12-3/TRBV12-4	.	TRBJ2-7	few	TGTGCCAGCAGTCTCGGACCCCCTGAGCTGTACTTC	CASSLGPPELYF
TRBV19	.	TRBJ1-1	few	TGTGCCAGTAGTACGCGGGTAGAATTCAGGAACACTGAAGCTTTCTTT	CASSTRVEFRNTEAFF
TRBV2	.	TRBJ1-1	.	TGTGCCAGCAGGGCACAGAAACCTGAAGCTTTCTTT	CASRAQKPEAFF
TRBV27	.	TRBJ1-5	few	TGTGCCAGCAGTTTAAGGGCCGAAACATTCCGCGATCAGCCCCAGCATTTT	CASSLRAETFRDQPQHF
TRBV5-4	.	TRBJ2-5	few	TGTGCCAGCAGCTTGGACTTGGTAGGGGGACGGGGAGAGACCCAGTACTTC	CASSLDLVGGRGETQYF
TRBV20-1	TRBD2	TRBJ2-2	.	TGCAGTGCTGCCACTAGCGGGGGAAACACCGGGGAGCTGTTTTTT	CSAATSGGNTGELFF
TRBV6-6	.	TRBJ2-3	many	TGTGCCAGCAGTTACCGCACAGATACGCAGTATTTT	CASSYRTDTQYF
TRBV13	.	TRBJ1-2	.	TGTGCCAGCAGCTTGGGGGGTGGCAGGGGATATGGCTACACCTTC	CASSLGGGRGYGYTF
TRBV24-1	TRBD2	TRBJ2-1	.	TGTGCCACCAGTGAGTTAGCGGGGGCGACACGGGATGAGCAGTTCTTC	CATSELAGATRDEQFF
TRBV19	TRBD1	TRBJ2-5	once	TGTGCCAGTAGCTTACCGGGACAGGGTTATAGAGAGACCCAGTACTTC	CASSLPGQGYRETQYF
TRBV7-8	TRBD1	TRBJ2-7	many	TGTGCCAGCAGCTTAGGAGTCCGGGACAGGGTCTCCTACGAGCAGTACTTC	CASSLGVRDRVSYEQYF
TRBV11-2	.	TRBJ1-4	.	TGTGCCAGCAGCGTGTCTGGTGGGACGAGAAAACTGTTTTTT	CASSVSGGTRKLFF
TRBV11-1	.	TRBJ2-1	.	TGTGCCAGCAGCTTAGCAACCGAGAGCTCCTACAATGAGCAGTTCTTC	CASSLATESSYNEQFF
TRBV7-3	TRBD2	TRBJ2-1	.	TGTGCCAGCAGCCCTGGAGATAGCGGGGCCGGAGATGAGCAGTTCTTC	CASSPGDSGAGDEQFF
TRBV7-2	.	TRBJ2-7	.	TGTGCCAGCAGTCAATATGAGGTCTACGAGCAGTACTTC	CASSQYEVYEQYF
TRBV6-2/TRBV6-3	.	TRBJ1-1	.	TGTGCCAGCGCAAGGAACACTGAAGCTTTCTTT	CASARNTEAFF
TRBV6-6	.	TRBJ2-5	.	TGTGCCAACAGTTACACTGGACAGAGTCAAGAGACCCAGTACTTC	CANSYTGQSQETQYF
TRBV7-9	TRBD1	TRBJ1-1	.	TGTGCCAGCCCGGGACAGGGGGCTAGCACTGAAGCTTTCTTT	CASPGQGASTEAFF